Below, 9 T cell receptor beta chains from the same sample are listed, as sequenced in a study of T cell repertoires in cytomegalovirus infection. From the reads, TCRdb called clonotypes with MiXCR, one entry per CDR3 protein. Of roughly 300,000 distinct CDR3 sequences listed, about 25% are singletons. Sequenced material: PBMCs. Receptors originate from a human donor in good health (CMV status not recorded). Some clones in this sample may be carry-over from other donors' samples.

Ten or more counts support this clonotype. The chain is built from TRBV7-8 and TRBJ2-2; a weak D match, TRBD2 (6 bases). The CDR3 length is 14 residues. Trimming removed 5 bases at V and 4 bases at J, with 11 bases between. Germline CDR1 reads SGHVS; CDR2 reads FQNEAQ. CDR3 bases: TGTGCCAGCAGCACACTAGCTTCCACCGGGGAGCTGTTTTTT. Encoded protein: CASSTLASTGELFF.

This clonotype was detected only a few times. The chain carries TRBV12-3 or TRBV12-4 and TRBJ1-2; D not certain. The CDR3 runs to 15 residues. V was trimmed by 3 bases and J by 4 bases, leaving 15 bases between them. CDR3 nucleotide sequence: TGTGCCAGCAGTTTCCTCCTACCCGGAGTCTATGGCTACACCTTC. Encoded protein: CASSFLLPGVYGYTF.

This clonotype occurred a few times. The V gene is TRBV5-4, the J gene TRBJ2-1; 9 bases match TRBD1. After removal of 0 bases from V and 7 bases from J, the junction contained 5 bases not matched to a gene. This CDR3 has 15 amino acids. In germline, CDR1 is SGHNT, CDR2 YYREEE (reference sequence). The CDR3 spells CASSLEGTGSNEQFF. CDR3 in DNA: TGTGCCAGCAGCTTGGAAGGGACAGGGTCGAATGAGCAGTTCTTC.

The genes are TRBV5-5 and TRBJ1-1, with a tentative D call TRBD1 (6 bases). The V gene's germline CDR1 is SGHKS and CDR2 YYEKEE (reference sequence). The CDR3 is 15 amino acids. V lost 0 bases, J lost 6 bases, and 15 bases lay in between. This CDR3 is CASSLGGGILAEAFF. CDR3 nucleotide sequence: TGTGCCAGCAGCTTGGGGGGGGGCATTTTGGCTGAAGCTTTCTTT.

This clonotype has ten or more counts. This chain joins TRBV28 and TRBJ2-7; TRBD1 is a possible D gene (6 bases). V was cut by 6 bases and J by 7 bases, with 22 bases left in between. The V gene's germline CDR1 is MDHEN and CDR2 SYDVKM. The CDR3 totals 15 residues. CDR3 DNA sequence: TGTGCCAGCAGCCTAACAGGGTCGCACTACGATGAGCAGTACTTC. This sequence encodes CASSLTGSHYDEQYF.

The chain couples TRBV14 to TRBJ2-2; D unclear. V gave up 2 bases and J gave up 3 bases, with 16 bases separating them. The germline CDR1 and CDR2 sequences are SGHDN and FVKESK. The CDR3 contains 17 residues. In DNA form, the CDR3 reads TGTGCCAGCAGCCAAACAGAATGGTTGGAGTACACCGGGGAGCTGTTTTTT. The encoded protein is CASSQTEWLEYTGELFF.

The CDR3 loop is CAWRGDQTQPQHF. The CDR3 nucleotides read TGTGCCTGGAGAGGAGATCAAACCCAGCCCCAGCATTTT. The V and J genes are TRBV30 and TRBJ1-5; D gene uncertain. The V end was cut by 3 bases, the J end by 7 bases, with 13 bases between. The CDR3 runs to 13 residues. The germline V gene has CDR1 GTSNPN and CDR2 SVGIG (reference sequence).

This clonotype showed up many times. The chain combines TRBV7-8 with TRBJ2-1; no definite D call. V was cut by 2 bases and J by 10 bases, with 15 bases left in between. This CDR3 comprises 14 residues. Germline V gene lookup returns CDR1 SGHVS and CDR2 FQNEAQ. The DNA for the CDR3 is TGTGCCAGCAGCTTAACCCAAGGTAGGCGGGAGCAGTTCTTC. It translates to CASSLTQGRREQFF.

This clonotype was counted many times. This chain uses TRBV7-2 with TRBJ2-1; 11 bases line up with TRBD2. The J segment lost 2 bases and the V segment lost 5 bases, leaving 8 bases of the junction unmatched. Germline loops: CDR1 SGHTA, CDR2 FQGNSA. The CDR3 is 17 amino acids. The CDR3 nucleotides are TGTGCCAGCAGCGCCCGTAGCGGGAGGGGAACCTACAATGAGCAGTTCTTC. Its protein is CASSARSGRGTYNEQFF.